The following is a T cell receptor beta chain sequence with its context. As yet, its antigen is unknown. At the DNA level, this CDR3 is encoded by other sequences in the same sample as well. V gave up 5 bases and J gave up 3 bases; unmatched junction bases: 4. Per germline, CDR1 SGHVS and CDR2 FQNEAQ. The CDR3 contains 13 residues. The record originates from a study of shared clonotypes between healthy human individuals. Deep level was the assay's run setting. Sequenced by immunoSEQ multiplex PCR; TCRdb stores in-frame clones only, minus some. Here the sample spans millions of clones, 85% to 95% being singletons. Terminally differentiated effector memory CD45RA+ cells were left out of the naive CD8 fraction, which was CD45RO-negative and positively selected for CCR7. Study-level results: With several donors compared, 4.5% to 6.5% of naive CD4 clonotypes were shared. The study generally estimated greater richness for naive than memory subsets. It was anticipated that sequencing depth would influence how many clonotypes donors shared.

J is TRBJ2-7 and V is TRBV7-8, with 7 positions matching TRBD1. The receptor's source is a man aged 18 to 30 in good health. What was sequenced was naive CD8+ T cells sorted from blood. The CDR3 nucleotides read TGTGCCAGCAGCCCCGGGACAGACTACGAGCAGTACTTC. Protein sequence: CASSPGTDYEQYF.